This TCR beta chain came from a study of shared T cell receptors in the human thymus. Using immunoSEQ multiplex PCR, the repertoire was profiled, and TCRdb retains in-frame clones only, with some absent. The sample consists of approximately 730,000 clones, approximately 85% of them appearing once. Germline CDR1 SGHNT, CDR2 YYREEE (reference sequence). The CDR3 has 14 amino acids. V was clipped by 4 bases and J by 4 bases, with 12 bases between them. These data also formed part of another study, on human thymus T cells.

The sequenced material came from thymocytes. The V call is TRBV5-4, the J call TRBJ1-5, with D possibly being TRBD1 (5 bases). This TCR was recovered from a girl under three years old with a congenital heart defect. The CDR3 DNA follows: TGTGCCAGCAGCGTGGCGGGGGAAAATCAGCCCCAGCATTTT. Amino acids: CASSVAGENQPQHF.